This note documents a single TCR beta chain sequence. In the CD4+ fraction, cells were divided into CD45RA+ naive and CD45RA-negative memory subsets. This sample is part of a study of shared clonotypes between healthy human individuals. Original methodology: ImmunoSEQ yielded junction-only sequences lacking quality scores, so filtering differed. Only in-frame clones appear in the TCRdb table, and some are missing; sequencing was by immunoSEQ multiplex PCR. V and J calls and clone size come straight from that table; D and trimming were deduced from the DNA. In the table there are 800,000 to 1,200,000 clones, around 82% of which are singletons. Germline CDR1 is LNHNV and CDR2 is YYDKDF (reference sequence). Deletions cut 5 bases from V and 4 bases from J, with 17 bases between. This CDR3 has 16 amino acids.

The material sequenced was memory CD4+ T cells from PBMCs. Subset given: CD45RA-negative fraction. The clonotype was recovered from a man aged 18 to 29 in good health. Some clones in this sample may be carry-over from other donors' samples. This chain connects TRBV15 to TRBJ2-2, with a tentative D call TRBD1 (6 bases). The CDR3 loop is CATSDSLGAPTGELFF. DNA for the CDR3: TGTGCCACCAGCGATAGTCTGGGGGCGCCCACCGGGGAGCTGTTTTTT.